A selection of T cell receptor beta chains follows, all from one sample in a study of identical twins. TCRdb re-analysed the 5' RACE reads in MiXCR, keeping a single row per CDR3 protein. The table records about 570,000 distinct CDR3 sequences, 9% to 10% of them present only once. This sample was shared with a second study, whose subject was yellow fever vaccine responses in identical twins.

Sequencing was carried out using PBMCs. The origin of the receptors is a young woman in good health. The CDR3 runs from the conserved cysteine through the conserved F or W. D genes are given only for firm matches. Only part of the rows carry a size: once, few, many, or a class if the clone is expanded.

clone_size: many
j_call: TRBJ2-7
v_call: TRBV5-1
d_call: TRBD2
cdr3_aa: CASKATSGSPEQYF
cdr3_nt: TGCGCCAGCAAGGCGACTAGCGGGAGTCCCGAGCAGTACTTC

clone_size: many
j_call: TRBJ1-1
v_call: TRBV24-1
d_call: TRBD1
cdr3_aa: CATRYRGPYTEAFF
cdr3_nt: TGTGCCACCCGATACAGGGGGCCGTACACTGAAGCTTTCTTT

clone_size: many
j_call: TRBJ2-2
v_call: TRBV24-1
d_call: TRBD2
cdr3_aa: CATSDLAGEGGELFF
cdr3_nt: TGTGCCACCAGTGACTTAGCGGGAGAGGGTGGGGAGCTGTTTTTT

clone_size: .
j_call: TRBJ2-7
v_call: TRBV2
d_call: .
cdr3_aa: CASREDGPRQYF
cdr3_nt: TGTGCCAGCAGGGAGGACGGCCCCCGGCAGTACTTC

clone_size: many
j_call: TRBJ1-5
v_call: TRBV20-1
d_call: .
cdr3_aa: CSARKDEGGNQPQHF
cdr3_nt: TGCAGTGCTAGAAAGGACGAGGGAGGCAATCAGCCCCAGCATTTT

clone_size: few
j_call: TRBJ2-7
v_call: TRBV6-1
d_call: TRBD1
cdr3_aa: CASSEGAGGYEQYF
cdr3_nt: TGTGCCAGCAGTGAAGGAGCAGGGGGCTACGAGCAGTACTTC

clone_size: many
j_call: TRBJ1-1
v_call: TRBV29-1
d_call: .
cdr3_aa: CSVDRQGTEAFF
cdr3_nt: TGCAGCGTTGATAGGCAGGGTACTGAAGCTTTCTTT

clone_size: few
j_call: TRBJ2-7
v_call: TRBV4-1
d_call: TRBD1
cdr3_aa: CASSPPGGQGTYEQYF
cdr3_nt: TGCGCCAGCAGCCCCCCGGGGGGACAGGGGACCTACGAGCAGTACTTC

clone_size: once
j_call: TRBJ2-7
v_call: TRBV2
d_call: .
cdr3_aa: CASHGYEQYF
cdr3_nt: TGTGCCAGCCACGGATACGAGCAGTACTTC

clone_size: .
j_call: TRBJ1-3
v_call: TRBV4-2
d_call: .
cdr3_aa: CASSQAVGGFNTIYF
cdr3_nt: TGTGCCAGCAGCCAGGCCGTCGGAGGTTTTAACACCATATATTTT

clone_size: .
j_call: TRBJ2-5
v_call: TRBV4-3
d_call: .
cdr3_aa: CASSQATRPLGETQYF
cdr3_nt: TGCGCCAGCAGCCAAGCCACCCGCCCACTAGGAGAGACCCAGTACTTC

clone_size: .
j_call: TRBJ1-1
v_call: TRBV2
d_call: .
cdr3_aa: CATIRGGAFF
cdr3_nt: TGTGCCACCATTAGGGGAGGAGCTTTCTTT

clone_size: .
j_call: TRBJ2-1
v_call: TRBV12-3/TRBV12-4
d_call: TRBD2
cdr3_aa: CASRIAGTSYNEQFF
cdr3_nt: TGTGCCAGCAGAATAGCGGGAACGTCCTACAATGAGCAGTTCTTC

clone_size: many
j_call: TRBJ1-1
v_call: TRBV6-1
d_call: .
cdr3_aa: CASRPGRGTEAFF
cdr3_nt: TGTGCCAGCAGGCCCGGCAGAGGCACTGAAGCTTTCTTT

clone_size: few
j_call: TRBJ2-7
v_call: TRBV4-3
d_call: .
cdr3_aa: CASSQASGDYEQYF
cdr3_nt: TGCGCCAGCAGCCAAGCGTCCGGAGACTACGAGCAGTACTTC

clone_size: many
j_call: TRBJ2-1
v_call: TRBV5-1
d_call: .
cdr3_aa: CASSYEGIDNEQFF
cdr3_nt: TGCGCCAGCAGTTATGAAGGTATAGACAATGAGCAGTTCTTC

clone_size: few
j_call: TRBJ2-1
v_call: TRBV2
d_call: .
cdr3_aa: CASSGGKGVEQFF
cdr3_nt: TGTGCCAGCAGTGGGGGTAAAGGCGTTGAGCAGTTCTTC

clone_size: few
j_call: TRBJ2-1
v_call: TRBV20-1
d_call: .
cdr3_aa: CSARLGNEQFF
cdr3_nt: TGCAGTGCTAGACTTGGGAATGAGCAGTTCTTC

clone_size: .
j_call: TRBJ2-3
v_call: TRBV3-1
d_call: TRBD2
cdr3_aa: CATTRQPRAGGRTDTQYF
cdr3_nt: TGTGCCACCACCAGGCAACCACGAGCGGGGGGGCGCACAGATACGCAGTATTTT

clone_size: few
j_call: TRBJ2-5
v_call: TRBV15
d_call: .
cdr3_aa: CATSREGAQYF
cdr3_nt: TGTGCCACCAGCAGAGAGGGGGCCCAGTACTTC

clone_size: many
j_call: TRBJ1-1
v_call: TRBV27
d_call: .
cdr3_aa: CASSAPGRVNTEAFF
cdr3_nt: TGTGCCAGCTCTGCACCGGGACGGGTGAACACTGAAGCTTTCTTT

clone_size: many
j_call: TRBJ2-5
v_call: TRBV7-2
d_call: .
cdr3_aa: CASSLSTETQYF
cdr3_nt: TGTGCCAGCAGCTTATCCACGGAGACCCAGTACTTC

clone_size: many
j_call: TRBJ2-3
v_call: TRBV5-5
d_call: TRBD2
cdr3_aa: CASSLGLAGGDTQYF
cdr3_nt: TGTGCCAGCAGCTTGGGCCTAGCGGGGGGAGATACGCAGTATTTT

clone_size: .
j_call: TRBJ2-2
v_call: TRBV4-3
d_call: .
cdr3_aa: CASSQDFPGASGELFF
cdr3_nt: TGCGCCAGCAGCCAAGATTTCCCAGGGGCGTCCGGGGAGCTGTTTTTT

clone_size: many
j_call: TRBJ2-1
v_call: TRBV12-3/TRBV12-4
d_call: TRBD2
cdr3_aa: CASSFRLAGGSNEQFF
cdr3_nt: TGTGCCAGCAGTTTTCGTCTAGCGGGAGGGTCGAATGAGCAGTTCTTC

clone_size: many
j_call: TRBJ2-3
v_call: TRBV5-1
d_call: .
cdr3_aa: CASRVDSPSDTQYF
cdr3_nt: TGCGCCAGCAGGGTGGACTCCCCGTCAGATACGCAGTATTTT

clone_size: many
j_call: TRBJ2-6
v_call: TRBV4-3
d_call: .
cdr3_aa: CASSQAPVSGANVLTF
cdr3_nt: TGCGCCAGCAGCCAAGCCCCGGTTTCTGGGGCCAACGTCCTGACTTTC

clone_size: many
j_call: TRBJ2-3
v_call: TRBV20-1
d_call: .
cdr3_aa: CSGRDMVDTQYF
cdr3_nt: TGCAGTGGCCGGGACATGGTAGATACGCAGTATTTT

clone_size: .
j_call: TRBJ2-7
v_call: TRBV6-2/TRBV6-3
d_call: .
cdr3_aa: CASSYGQNEQYF
cdr3_nt: TGTGCCAGCAGTTATGGGCAGAACGAGCAGTACTTC

clone_size: many
j_call: TRBJ2-3
v_call: TRBV12-3/TRBV12-4
d_call: TRBD2
cdr3_aa: CASNQLAPVDTQYF
cdr3_nt: TGTGCCAGCAATCAACTAGCGCCGGTCGATACGCAGTATTTT

clone_size: many
j_call: TRBJ2-7
v_call: TRBV18
d_call: .
cdr3_aa: CASSLGGGNEQYF
cdr3_nt: TGTGCCAGCTCACTCGGCGGAGGGAACGAGCAGTACTTC

clone_size: .
j_call: TRBJ2-5
v_call: TRBV5-1
d_call: TRBD2
cdr3_aa: CASSPGLAGGRGTQYF
cdr3_nt: TGCGCCAGCAGCCCGGGACTAGCGGGGGGCCGGGGGACCCAGTACTTC

clone_size: many
j_call: TRBJ1-1
v_call: TRBV7-9
d_call: TRBD1
cdr3_aa: CASSSRDRGGEAEAFF
cdr3_nt: TGTGCCAGCAGCTCCCGGGACAGGGGAGGAGAGGCTGAAGCTTTCTTT

clone_size: few
j_call: TRBJ2-1
v_call: TRBV3-1
d_call: .
cdr3_aa: CASSGGASSYNEQFF
cdr3_nt: TGTGCCAGCAGCGGGGGGGCTAGCTCCTACAATGAGCAGTTCTTC

clone_size: .
j_call: TRBJ2-1
v_call: TRBV3-1
d_call: TRBD2
cdr3_aa: CASSQVLPSGLYNEQFF
cdr3_nt: TGTGCCAGCAGCCAAGTTCTGCCTAGCGGGTTGTACAATGAGCAGTTCTTC

clone_size: .
j_call: TRBJ2-4
v_call: TRBV6-2/TRBV6-3
d_call: .
cdr3_aa: CASSYRRIQISPNIQYF
cdr3_nt: TGTGCCAGCAGTTACAGGAGGATCCAGATATCTCCAAACATTCAGTACTTC

clone_size: few
j_call: TRBJ2-5
v_call: TRBV20-1
d_call: .
cdr3_aa: CSAGNFQETQYF
cdr3_nt: TGCAGTGCTGGGAACTTCCAAGAGACCCAGTACTTC

clone_size: many
j_call: TRBJ2-1
v_call: TRBV12-3/TRBV12-4
d_call: TRBD2
cdr3_aa: CASSLSEGLARIEQFF
cdr3_nt: TGTGCCAGCAGTTTATCGGAGGGACTAGCCCGAATTGAGCAGTTCTTC

clone_size: few
j_call: TRBJ2-5
v_call: TRBV5-1
d_call: TRBD1
cdr3_aa: CASRGTGGVQETQYF
cdr3_nt: TGCGCCAGCAGGGGCACAGGGGGCGTACAAGAGACCCAGTACTTC

clone_size: few
j_call: TRBJ2-4
v_call: TRBV3-1
d_call: .
cdr3_aa: CASSQAGLDGKNIQYF
cdr3_nt: TGTGCCAGCAGCCAAGCGGGCTTGGATGGCAAAAACATTCAGTACTTC

clone_size: many
j_call: TRBJ1-2
v_call: TRBV5-1
d_call: TRBD1
cdr3_aa: CASRFGTGKDYGYTF
cdr3_nt: TGCGCCAGCAGGTTTGGGACAGGGAAGGACTATGGCTACACCTTC

clone_size: .
j_call: TRBJ2-1
v_call: TRBV14
d_call: TRBD2
cdr3_aa: CASSLQPGLAGGIEFF
cdr3_nt: TGTGCCAGCAGCCTTCAGCCGGGACTAGCGGGGGGAATAGAGTTCTTC

clone_size: .
j_call: TRBJ2-7
v_call: TRBV3-1
d_call: .
cdr3_aa: CASSQEVPGSYEQYF
cdr3_nt: TGTGCCAGCAGCCAAGAGGTTCCAGGCTCCTACGAGCAGTACTTC

clone_size: few
j_call: TRBJ2-1
v_call: TRBV10-3
d_call: .
cdr3_aa: CAISDDRTYNEQFF
cdr3_nt: TGTGCCATCAGTGATGACAGAACCTACAATGAGCAGTTCTTC

clone_size: many
j_call: TRBJ2-7
v_call: TRBV20-1
d_call: .
cdr3_aa: CSARDKTESSYEQYF
cdr3_nt: TGCAGTGCTAGAGACAAGACGGAAAGCTCCTACGAGCAGTACTTC

clone_size: few
j_call: TRBJ2-1
v_call: TRBV3-1
d_call: TRBD2
cdr3_aa: CASSRASGGPQYNEQFF
cdr3_nt: TGTGCCAGCAGTCGTGCTAGCGGGGGGCCCCAATACAATGAGCAGTTCTTC

clone_size: many
j_call: TRBJ1-5
v_call: TRBV7-2
d_call: .
cdr3_aa: CASSYLSFWPQHF
cdr3_nt: TGTGCCAGCAGCTACCTTTCTTTTTGGCCCCAGCATTTT

clone_size: many
j_call: TRBJ1-2
v_call: TRBV9
d_call: .
cdr3_aa: CASSVDLPGPYGYTF
cdr3_nt: TGTGCCAGCAGCGTAGATTTGCCGGGCCCCTATGGCTACACCTTC

clone_size: few
j_call: TRBJ2-3
v_call: TRBV6-1
d_call: TRBD2
cdr3_aa: CASRRTSGNTDTQYF
cdr3_nt: TGTGCCAGCAGGAGGACTAGCGGGAACACAGATACGCAGTATTTT

clone_size: .
j_call: TRBJ2-2
v_call: TRBV20-1
d_call: TRBD2
cdr3_aa: CSASGRAATGELFF
cdr3_nt: TGCAGTGCTAGCGGGAGGGCGGCCACCGGGGAGCTGTTTTTT

clone_size: few
j_call: TRBJ2-7
v_call: TRBV20-1
d_call: .
cdr3_aa: CSARALGNYEQYF
cdr3_nt: TGCAGTGCTAGGGCCCTAGGGAACTACGAGCAGTACTTC

clone_size: many
j_call: TRBJ2-7
v_call: TRBV7-2
d_call: .
cdr3_aa: CASSLGTDTTYEQYF
cdr3_nt: TGTGCCAGCAGCTTAGGTACAGATACCACCTACGAGCAGTACTTC

clone_size: many
j_call: TRBJ2-7
v_call: TRBV10-3
d_call: .
cdr3_aa: CAISEMGTYEQYF
cdr3_nt: TGTGCCATCAGTGAGATGGGGACTTACGAGCAGTACTTC

clone_size: few
j_call: TRBJ2-5
v_call: TRBV20-1
d_call: TRBD1
cdr3_aa: CSATGGVFGLQETQYF
cdr3_nt: TGCAGTGCTACAGGGGGCGTTTTCGGCCTTCAAGAGACCCAGTACTTC

clone_size: few
j_call: TRBJ1-3
v_call: TRBV9
d_call: .
cdr3_aa: CASSVGTQTGNTIYF
cdr3_nt: TGTGCCAGCAGCGTAGGGACGCAGACTGGAAACACCATATATTTT